One and the same sample provided the 17 T cell receptor beta chains below, sequenced in a study of T cells in Graves' hyperthyroidism and ophthalmopathy. There were TCR beta CDR3 regions amplified from RNA transcripts. RT-PCR in the first round (using the HTBI primer set) targeted the TCR CDR3. TCRdb ran MiXCR on the multiplex PCR reads and lists one entry per CDR3 protein. The sample includes about 320,000 distinct CDR3 sequences, around a sixth of them seen just once. What was sequenced was blood. The receptor source for this set is a man younger than 40 with Graves' hyperthyroidism.

Comment on this clonotype: A much larger clone lies one base from this, so it may be a read error. The rearrangement joins TRBV24-1 to TRBJ2-5; tentative D call: TRBD1 (6 bases). V shed 5 bases and J shed 7 bases, with 10 bases lying between them. The germline V gene has CDR1 KGHDR and CDR2 SFDVKD. The CDR3 spans 12 residues. Here the CDR3 reads CATSGFRGTQYF. CDR3 nucleotides: TGTGCCACCAGTGGTTTCAGGGGGACCCAGTACTTC.

This clonotype has a handful of counts. This sequence joins TRBV4-1 and TRBJ2-1, with 15 bases lining up with TRBD2. In germline, CDR1 is MGHRA, CDR2 YSYEKL. J was trimmed by 9 bases and V by 3 bases; bases with no gene match: 9. The CDR3 consists of 17 residues. CDR3 residues: CASSQAGTSGRTSEQFF. The CDR3 DNA reads TGCGCCAGCAGCCAGGCCGGGACTAGCGGGAGGACAAGTGAGCAGTTCTTC.

This clonotype was detected a few times. The rearrangement uses TRBV20-1 and TRBJ2-1, with D unclear. This CDR3 comprises 12 residues. Germline CDR1 and CDR2: DFQATT and SNEGSKA (reference sequence). The germline V and J ends were trimmed by 5 bases and 5 bases, with 10 bases remaining between them. CDR3 loop: CSASRLDNEQFF. The CDR3 DNA reads as TGCAGTGCTTCCAGACTCGACAATGAGCAGTTCTTC.

This clonotype has a count of ten or more. The rearrangement uses TRBV30 and TRBJ2-1; D not resolved. With 4 bases removed from V and 9 bases from J, the gap between germline ends came to 10 bases. From germline, CDR1 is GTSNPN and CDR2 SVGIG (reference sequence). This CDR3 has 11 amino acids. The chain's CDR3 is CAWMVGGEQFF. CDR3 bases: TGTGCCTGGATGGTTGGCGGTGAGCAGTTCTTC.

Ten or more counts support this clonotype. V is TRBV20-1 and J is TRBJ2-1; TRBD2 might be the D (5 bases). The germline V gene encodes CDR1 DFQATT and CDR2 SNEGSKA (reference sequence). Trimming cost V 8 bases and J 2 bases, with 16 bases left between them. The CDR3 spans 14 residues. The CDR3 reads CSPRGSEAYNEQFF. The CDR3 nucleotides read TGCAGTCCCCGTGGGAGCGAGGCCTACAATGAGCAGTTCTTC.

This clonotype has just a few counts. In DNA form, the CDR3 reads TGTGCCAGCAGCTTAGGTCCGAGGCCGGGTTCACCCCTCCACTTT. The encoded protein is CASSLGPRPGSPLHF. The chain combines TRBV7-3 with TRBJ1-6; D is unclear. CDR1 is SGHTA, CDR2 FQGTGA, per germline. This CDR3 spans 15 amino acids. V was cut by 2 bases and J by 9 bases, with 14 bases left in between.

This clonotype was picked up a small number of times. The genes are TRBV6-1 and TRBJ2-7, with unresolved D. The V gene's germline CDR1 is MNHNS and CDR2 SASEGT. This CDR3 has 11 amino acids. Between the trimmed V and J ends, which lost 10 bases and 3 bases, there was a span of 10 bases. The CDR3 region is CATNMGYEQYF. The CDR3 nucleotides are TGTGCCACCAACATGGGCTACGAGCAGTACTTC.

This clonotype has ten or more counts. The chain links TRBV6-1 to TRBJ1-6, with TRBD1 matching 7 bases. In germline, CDR1 is MNHNS, CDR2 SASEGT. The length of the CDR3 is 14 residues. The V and J ends lost 6 bases and 9 bases, in that order; junction bases with no gene match: 8. Here the CDR3 DNA reads TGTGCCAGCAGGGTCCAAACAGGGGTTTCACCCCTCCACTTT. It codes for CASRVQTGVSPLHF.

Ten or more counts support this clonotype. The rearrangement uses TRBV30 and TRBJ2-6; unclear D gene. V gave up 5 bases and J gave up 0 bases, with 5 bases separating them. Germline CDR1 is GTSNPN and CDR2 is SVGIG (reference sequence). CDR3 length equals 13 residues. DNA for the CDR3: TGTGCCTGGGCGAGCTCTGGGGCCAACGTCCTGACTTTC. Protein sequence: CAWASSGANVLTF.

The sample holds many counts of this clonotype. This chain joins TRBV6-1 and TRBJ2-1, with a possible D match to TRBD2 (6 bases). Germline loops: CDR1 MNHNS, CDR2 SASEGT. The CDR3 has 15 amino acids. V was shortened by 5 bases and J by 4 bases, with 15 bases between the two germline ends. CDR3 bases: TGTGCCAGCAGTTTTCTTGGGACTCCGTACAATGAGCAGTTCTTC. It specifies CASSFLGTPYNEQFF.

In its sample, this clonotype was seen a few times. V is TRBV10-3 and J is TRBJ2-1; D gene ambiguous. Germline CDR1 is ENHRY and CDR2 is SYGVKD. The CDR3 totals 14 residues. V lost 6 bases, J lost 0 bases, and 9 bases lay in between. The CDR3, as DNA: TGTGCCATCAGAGCACAGAACTCCTACAATGAGCAGTTCTTC. The encoded protein is CAIRAQNSYNEQFF.

This clonotype was counted only a few times. This chain uses TRBV5-6 with TRBJ2-3; a weak D match, TRBD2 (6 bases). Germline-derived CDR1 and CDR2 are SGHDT and YYEEEE. This CDR3 has 15 amino acids. The V end lost 5 bases, the J end lost 2 bases, and 15 bases lay between the germline ends. CDR3 in DNA: TGTGCCAGCAGTTGGGGCGGGGCAATCACAGATACGCAGTATTTT. It is translated as CASSWGGAITDTQYF.

J is TRBJ2-5 and V is TRBV7-9; D unresolved. The V and J ends lost 2 bases and 3 bases respectively, with 7 bases between them. Germline V gene sequence: CDR1 SEHNR, CDR2 FQNEAQ (reference sequence). This CDR3 region has 13 residues. The CDR3 nucleotides are TGTGCCAGCAGCTTATTGTTGAAAGAGACCCAGTACTTC. This sequence encodes CASSLLLKETQYF.

This clonotype was found many times. The chain recombines TRBV7-3 with TRBJ2-6; no definite D call. Germline CDR1 reads SGHTA; CDR2 reads FQGTGA. This CDR3 is 14 amino acids long. V was shortened by 1 base and J by 4 bases, with 5 bases between the two germline ends. The CDR3 DNA follows: TGTGCCAGCAGCTTAAGTGCCGGGGCCAACGTCCTGACTTTC. This sequence encodes CASSLSAGANVLTF.

This clonotype was seen ten or more times. The rearrangement joins TRBV7-2 to TRBJ2-2; D not resolved. Trimming removed 2 bases from V and 2 bases from J, with 6 bases in between. Germline CDR1 reads SGHTA; CDR2 reads FQGNSA. The CDR3 contains 14 residues. CDR3 protein: CASSLMGNTGELFF. In nucleotides, the CDR3 is TGTGCCAGCAGCTTAATGGGTAACACCGGGGAGCTGTTTTTT.

This chain uses TRBV6-1 with TRBJ1-4, with a possible D match to TRBD1 (5 bases). Germline assignment: CDR1 MNHNS and CDR2 SASEGT. V was trimmed by 6 bases and J by 4 bases, leaving 12 bases between them. CDR3 length equals 14 residues. The CDR3 DNA reads TGTGCCAGCAGCGGCGGGACTCTTAATGAAAAACTGTTTTTT. Its translation is CASSGGTLNEKLFF.

This clonotype has a handful of counts. The chain combines TRBV10-3 with TRBJ2-2, with a tentative D call TRBD1 (6 bases). The V gene's germline CDR1 is ENHRY and CDR2 SYGVKD. There are 15 residues in the CDR3. The V gene lost 8 bases and the J gene lost 0 bases, with 13 bases spanning the gap. The CDR3 spells CAIQSDSANTGELFF. CDR3 bases: TGTGCCATCCAGTCGGACAGCGCGAACACCGGGGAGCTGTTTTTT.